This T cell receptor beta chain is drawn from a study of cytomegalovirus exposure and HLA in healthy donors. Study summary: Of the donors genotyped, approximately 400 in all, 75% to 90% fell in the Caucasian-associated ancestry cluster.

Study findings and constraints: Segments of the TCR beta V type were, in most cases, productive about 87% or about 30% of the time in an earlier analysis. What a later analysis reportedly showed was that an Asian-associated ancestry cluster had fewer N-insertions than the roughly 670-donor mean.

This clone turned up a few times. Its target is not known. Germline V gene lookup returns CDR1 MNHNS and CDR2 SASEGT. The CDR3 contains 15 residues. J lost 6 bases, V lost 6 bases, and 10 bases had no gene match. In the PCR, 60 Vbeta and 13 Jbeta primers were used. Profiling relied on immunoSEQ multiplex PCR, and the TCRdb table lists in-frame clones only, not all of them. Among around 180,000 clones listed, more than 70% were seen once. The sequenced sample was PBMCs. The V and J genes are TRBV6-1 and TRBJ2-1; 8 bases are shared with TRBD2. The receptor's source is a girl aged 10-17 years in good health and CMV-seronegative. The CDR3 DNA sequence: TGTGCCAGCAGCTTGGGGACTAGTGTTGGCAATGAGCAGTTCTTC. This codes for CASSLGTSVGNEQFF.